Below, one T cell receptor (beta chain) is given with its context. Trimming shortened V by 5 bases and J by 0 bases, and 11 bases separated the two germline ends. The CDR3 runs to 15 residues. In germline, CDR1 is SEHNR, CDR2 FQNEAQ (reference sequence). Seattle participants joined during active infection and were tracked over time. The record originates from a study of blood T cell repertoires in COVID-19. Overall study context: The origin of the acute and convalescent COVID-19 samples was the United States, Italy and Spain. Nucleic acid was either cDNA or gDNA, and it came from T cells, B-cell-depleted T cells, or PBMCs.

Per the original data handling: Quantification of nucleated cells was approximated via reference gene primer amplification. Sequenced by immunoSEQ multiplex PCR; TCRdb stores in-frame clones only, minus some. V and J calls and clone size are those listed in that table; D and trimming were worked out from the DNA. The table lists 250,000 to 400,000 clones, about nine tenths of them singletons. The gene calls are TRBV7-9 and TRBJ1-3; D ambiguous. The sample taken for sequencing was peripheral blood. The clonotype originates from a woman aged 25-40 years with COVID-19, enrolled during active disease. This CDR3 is CASSLLLNSGNTIYF. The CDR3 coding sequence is TGTGCCAGCAGCCTTCTACTAAACTCTGGAAACACCATATATTTT.